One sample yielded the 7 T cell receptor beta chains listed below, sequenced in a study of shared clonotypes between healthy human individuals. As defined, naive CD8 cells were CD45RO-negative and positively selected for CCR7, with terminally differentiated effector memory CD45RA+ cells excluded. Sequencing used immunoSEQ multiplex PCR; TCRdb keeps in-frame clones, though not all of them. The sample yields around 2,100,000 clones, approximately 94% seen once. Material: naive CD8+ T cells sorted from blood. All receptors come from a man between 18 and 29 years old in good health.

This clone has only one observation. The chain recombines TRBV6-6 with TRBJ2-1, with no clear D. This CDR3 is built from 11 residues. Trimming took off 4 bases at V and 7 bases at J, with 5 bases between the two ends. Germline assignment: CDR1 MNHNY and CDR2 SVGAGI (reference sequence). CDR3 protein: CASSLPNEQFF. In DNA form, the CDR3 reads TGTGCCAGCAGTTTGCCTAATGAGCAGTTCTTC.

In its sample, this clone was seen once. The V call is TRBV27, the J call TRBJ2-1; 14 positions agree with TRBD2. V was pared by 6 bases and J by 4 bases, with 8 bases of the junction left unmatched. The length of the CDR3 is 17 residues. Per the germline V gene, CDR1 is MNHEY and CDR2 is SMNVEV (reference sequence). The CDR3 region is CASSVGGLAGVYNEQFF. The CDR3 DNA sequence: TGTGCCAGCAGCGTAGGGGGACTAGCGGGGGTTTACAATGAGCAGTTCTTC.

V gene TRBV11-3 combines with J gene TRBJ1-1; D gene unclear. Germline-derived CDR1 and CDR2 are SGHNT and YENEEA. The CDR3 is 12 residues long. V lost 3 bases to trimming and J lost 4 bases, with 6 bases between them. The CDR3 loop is CASSFDGTEAFF. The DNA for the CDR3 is TGTGCCAGCAGCTTTGACGGCACTGAAGCTTTCTTT.

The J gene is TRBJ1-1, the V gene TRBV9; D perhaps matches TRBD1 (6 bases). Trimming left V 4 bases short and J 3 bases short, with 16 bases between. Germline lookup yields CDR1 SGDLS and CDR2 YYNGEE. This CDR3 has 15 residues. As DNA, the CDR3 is TGTGCCAGCAGCCCCCAGACAGGTTCATACACTGAAGCTTTCTTT. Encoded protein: CASSPQTGSYTEAFF.

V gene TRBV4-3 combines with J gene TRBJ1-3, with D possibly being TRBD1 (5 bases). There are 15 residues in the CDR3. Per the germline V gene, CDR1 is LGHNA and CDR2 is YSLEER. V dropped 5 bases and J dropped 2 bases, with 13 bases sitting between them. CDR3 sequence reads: CASSSQGGAGNTIYF. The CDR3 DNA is TGCGCCAGCAGCTCCCAGGGAGGGGCTGGAAACACCATATATTTT.

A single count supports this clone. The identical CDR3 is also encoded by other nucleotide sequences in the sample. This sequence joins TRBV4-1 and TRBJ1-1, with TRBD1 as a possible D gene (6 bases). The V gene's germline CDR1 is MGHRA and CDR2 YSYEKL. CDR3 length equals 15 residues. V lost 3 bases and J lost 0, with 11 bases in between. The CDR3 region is CASSQETGLNTEAFF. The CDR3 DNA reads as TGCGCCAGCAGCCAGGAGACAGGACTGAACACTGAAGCTTTCTTT.

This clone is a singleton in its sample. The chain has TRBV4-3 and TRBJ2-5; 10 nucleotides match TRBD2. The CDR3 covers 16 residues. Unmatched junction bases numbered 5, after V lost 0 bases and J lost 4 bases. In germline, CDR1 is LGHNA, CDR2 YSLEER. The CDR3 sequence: CASSQDPSGSPETQYF. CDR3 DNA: TGCGCCAGCAGCCAAGATCCTAGCGGGAGTCCAGAGACCCAGTACTTC.